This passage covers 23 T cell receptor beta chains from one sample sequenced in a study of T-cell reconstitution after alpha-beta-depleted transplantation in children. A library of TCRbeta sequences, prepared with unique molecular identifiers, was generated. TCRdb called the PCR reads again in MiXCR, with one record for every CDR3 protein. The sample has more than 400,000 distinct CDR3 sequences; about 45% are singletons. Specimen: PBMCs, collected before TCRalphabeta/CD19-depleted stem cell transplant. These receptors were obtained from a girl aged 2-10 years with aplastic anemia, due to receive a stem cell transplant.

The CDR3 loop reads CASAQSTFGEQFF. CDR3 nucleotides: TGTGCCAGCGCCCAATCAACTTTCGGTGAGCAGTTCTTC. This rearrangement joins TRBV6-6 to TRBJ2-1; D not certain. Trimming shortened V by 8 bases and J by 9 bases, and 17 bases separated the two germline ends. The CDR3 runs to 13 residues. Germline loops: CDR1 MNHNY, CDR2 SVGAGI (reference sequence).

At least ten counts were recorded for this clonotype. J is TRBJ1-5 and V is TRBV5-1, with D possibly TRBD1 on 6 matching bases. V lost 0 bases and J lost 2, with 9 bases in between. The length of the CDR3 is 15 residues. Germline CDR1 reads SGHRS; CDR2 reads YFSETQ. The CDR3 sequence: CASSLVGGRNQPQHF. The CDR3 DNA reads TGCGCCAGCAGCTTGGTAGGGGGTCGCAATCAGCCCCAGCATTTT.

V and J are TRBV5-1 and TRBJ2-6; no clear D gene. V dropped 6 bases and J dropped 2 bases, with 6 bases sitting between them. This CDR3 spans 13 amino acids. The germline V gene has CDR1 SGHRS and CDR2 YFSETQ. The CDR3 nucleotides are TGCGCCAGCACCCACGCTGGGGCCAACGTCCTGACTTTC. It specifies CASTHAGANVLTF.

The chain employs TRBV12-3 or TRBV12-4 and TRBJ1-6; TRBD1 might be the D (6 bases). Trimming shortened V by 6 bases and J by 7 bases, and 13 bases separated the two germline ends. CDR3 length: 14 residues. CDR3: CASRLQGVNSPLHF. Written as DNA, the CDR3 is TGTGCCAGCAGGCTACAGGGTGTGAATTCACCCCTCCACTTT.

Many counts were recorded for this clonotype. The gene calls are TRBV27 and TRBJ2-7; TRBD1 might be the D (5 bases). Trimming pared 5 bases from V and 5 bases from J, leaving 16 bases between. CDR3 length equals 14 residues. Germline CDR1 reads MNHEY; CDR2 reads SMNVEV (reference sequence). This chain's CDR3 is CASSISTGSNEQYF. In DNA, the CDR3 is TGTGCCAGCAGTATTTCCACAGGAAGCAACGAGCAGTACTTC.

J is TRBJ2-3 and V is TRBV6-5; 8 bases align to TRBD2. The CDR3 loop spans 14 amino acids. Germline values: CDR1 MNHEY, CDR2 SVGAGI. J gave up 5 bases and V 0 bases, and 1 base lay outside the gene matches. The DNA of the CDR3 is TGTGCCAGCAGTTACTCAAGCGGGGGAGATACGCAGTATTTT. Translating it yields CASSYSSGGDTQYF.

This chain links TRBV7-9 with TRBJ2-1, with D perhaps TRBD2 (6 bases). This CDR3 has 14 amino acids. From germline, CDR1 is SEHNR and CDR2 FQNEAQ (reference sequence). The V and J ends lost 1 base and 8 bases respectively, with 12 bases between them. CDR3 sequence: CASSLVTSRDEQFF. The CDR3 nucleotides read TGTGCCAGCAGCTTAGTCACTAGCCGGGATGAGCAGTTCTTC.

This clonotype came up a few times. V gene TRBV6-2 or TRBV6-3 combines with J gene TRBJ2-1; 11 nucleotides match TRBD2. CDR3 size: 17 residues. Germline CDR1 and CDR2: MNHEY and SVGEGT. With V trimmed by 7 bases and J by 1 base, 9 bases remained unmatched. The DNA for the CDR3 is TGTGCCAGCACACTGAGCCGGACTAGCGGGTCCTACAATGAGCAGTTCTTC. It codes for CASTLSRTSGSYNEQFF.

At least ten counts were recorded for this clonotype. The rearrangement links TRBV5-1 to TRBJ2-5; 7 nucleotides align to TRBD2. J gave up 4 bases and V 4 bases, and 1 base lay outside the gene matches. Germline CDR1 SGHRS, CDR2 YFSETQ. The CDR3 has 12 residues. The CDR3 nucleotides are TGCGCCAGCAGCGGGGAGGGAGAGACCCAGTACTTC. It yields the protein CASSGEGETQYF.

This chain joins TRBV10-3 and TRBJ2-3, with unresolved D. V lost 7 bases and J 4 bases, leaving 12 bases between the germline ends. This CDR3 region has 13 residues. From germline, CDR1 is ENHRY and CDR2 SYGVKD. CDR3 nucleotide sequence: TGTGCCATCATGGACGGAGAGGCAGATACGCAGTATTTT. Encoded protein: CAIMDGEADTQYF.

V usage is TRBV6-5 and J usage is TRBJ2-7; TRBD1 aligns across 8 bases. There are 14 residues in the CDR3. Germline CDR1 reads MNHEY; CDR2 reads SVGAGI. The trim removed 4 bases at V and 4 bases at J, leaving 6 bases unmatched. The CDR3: CASSSGQGLYEQYF. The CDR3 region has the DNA TGTGCCAGCAGTTCTGGACAGGGTCTTTACGAGCAGTACTTC.

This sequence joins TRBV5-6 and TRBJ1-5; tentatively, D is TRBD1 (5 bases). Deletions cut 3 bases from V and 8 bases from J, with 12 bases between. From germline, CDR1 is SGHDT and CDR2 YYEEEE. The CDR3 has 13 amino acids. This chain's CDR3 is CASSSRGGEPQHF. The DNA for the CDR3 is TGTGCCAGCAGCTCCCGCGGGGGGGAGCCCCAGCATTTT.

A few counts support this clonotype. The CDR3 spells CASSITGLLNEQFF. For the CDR3, the DNA is TGTGCCAGTAGTATTACGGGACTCCTAAATGAGCAGTTCTTC. The rearrangement links TRBV19 to TRBJ2-1; D may be TRBD2 (6 bases). CDR3 length equals 14 residues. Germline V gene sequence: CDR1 LNHDA, CDR2 SQIVND (reference sequence). Trimming cost V 3 bases and J 7 bases, with 13 bases left between them.

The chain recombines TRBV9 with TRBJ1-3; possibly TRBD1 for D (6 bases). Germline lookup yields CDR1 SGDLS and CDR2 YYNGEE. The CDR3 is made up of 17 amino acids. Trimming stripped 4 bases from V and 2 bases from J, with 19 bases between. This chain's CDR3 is CASSPLIRDRTGNTIYF. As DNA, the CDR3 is TGTGCCAGCAGCCCCCTTATTCGCGACAGGACTGGAAACACCATATATTTT.

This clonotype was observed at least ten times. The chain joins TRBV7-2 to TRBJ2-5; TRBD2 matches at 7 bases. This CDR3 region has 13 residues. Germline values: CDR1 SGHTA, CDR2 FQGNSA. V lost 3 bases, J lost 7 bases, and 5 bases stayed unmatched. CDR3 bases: TGTGCCAGCAGCTTCGGCGGGGGAAGGACCCAGTACTTC. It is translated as CASSFGGGRTQYF.

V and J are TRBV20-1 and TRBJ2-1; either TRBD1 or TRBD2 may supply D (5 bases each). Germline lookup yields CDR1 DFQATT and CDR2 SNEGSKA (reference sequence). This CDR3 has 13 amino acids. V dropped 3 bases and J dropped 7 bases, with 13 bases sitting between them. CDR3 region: CSASGASLNEQFF. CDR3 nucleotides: TGCAGTGCTAGCGGGGCTAGCCTGAATGAGCAGTTCTTC.

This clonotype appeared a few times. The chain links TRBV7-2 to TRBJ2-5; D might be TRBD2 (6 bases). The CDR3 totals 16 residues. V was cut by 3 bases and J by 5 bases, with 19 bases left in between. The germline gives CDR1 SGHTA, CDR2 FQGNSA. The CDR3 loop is CASSLGWGVRRETQYF. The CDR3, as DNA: TGTGCCAGCAGCTTGGGTTGGGGGGTGAGGAGGGAGACCCAGTACTTC.

CDR3 amino acids: CSAGTSGGPDTQYF. CDR3 in DNA: TGCAGTGCTGGGACTAGCGGGGGGCCTGATACGCAGTATTTT. This chain connects TRBV20-1 to TRBJ2-3; 15 bases agree with TRBD2. Germline loops: CDR1 DFQATT, CDR2 SNEGSKA (reference sequence). J was trimmed by 6 bases and V by 5 bases; bases with no gene match: 3. The CDR3 consists of 14 residues.

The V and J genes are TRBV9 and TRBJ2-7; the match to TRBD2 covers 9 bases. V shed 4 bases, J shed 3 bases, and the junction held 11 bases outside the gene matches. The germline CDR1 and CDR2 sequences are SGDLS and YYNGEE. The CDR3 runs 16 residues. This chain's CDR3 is CASSPTPSGVFYEQYF. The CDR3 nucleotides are TGTGCCAGCAGCCCCACCCCTAGCGGGGTCTTCTACGAGCAGTACTTC.

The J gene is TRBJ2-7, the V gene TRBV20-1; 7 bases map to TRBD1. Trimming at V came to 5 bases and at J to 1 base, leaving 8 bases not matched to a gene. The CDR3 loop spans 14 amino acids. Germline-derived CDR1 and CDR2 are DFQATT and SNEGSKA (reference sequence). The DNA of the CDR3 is TGCAGTGCTTACCGGGACAGAAAATCCTACGAGCAGTACTTC. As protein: CSAYRDRKSYEQYF.

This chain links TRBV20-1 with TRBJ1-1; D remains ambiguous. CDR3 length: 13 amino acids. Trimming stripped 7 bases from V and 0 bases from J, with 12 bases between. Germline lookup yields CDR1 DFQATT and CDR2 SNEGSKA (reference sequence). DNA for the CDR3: TGCAGTGTAGAAGGGTCGCTGAACACTGAAGCTTTCTTT. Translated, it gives CSVEGSLNTEAFF.

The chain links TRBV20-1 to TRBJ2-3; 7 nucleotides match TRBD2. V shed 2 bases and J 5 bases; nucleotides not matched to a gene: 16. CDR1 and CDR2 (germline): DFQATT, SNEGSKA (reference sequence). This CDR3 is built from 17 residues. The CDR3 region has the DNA TGCAGTGCTAGAAGCGTGCTAGCGTCAACGGGAGGAGATACGCAGTATTTT. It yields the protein CSARSVLASTGGDTQYF.

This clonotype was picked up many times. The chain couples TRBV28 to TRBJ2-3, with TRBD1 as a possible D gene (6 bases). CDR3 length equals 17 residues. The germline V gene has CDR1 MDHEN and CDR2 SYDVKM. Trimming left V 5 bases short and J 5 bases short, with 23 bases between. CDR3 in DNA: TGTGCCAGCAGTCCCGGTTATGGACAGCCACACAGAGATACGCAGTATTTT. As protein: CASSPGYGQPHRDTQYF. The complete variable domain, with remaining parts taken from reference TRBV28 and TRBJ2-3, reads DVKVTQSSRYLVKRTGEKVFLECVQDMDHENMFWYRQDPGLGLRLIYFSYDVKMKEKGDIPEGYSVSREKKERFSLILESASTNQTSMYLCASSPGYGQPHRDTQYFGPGTRLTVL.